The sequence of this TCR beta chain was determined in a study of T cells after yellow fever vaccination. Whole-study findings and limits: The bulk population could contribute abundant contaminating clonotypes to FACS-sorted repertoires.

One entry per CDR3 protein, called by TCRdb with MiXCR from the 5' RACE reads. Among some 290,000 distinct CDR3 sequences, around 11% were seen once, and the ten largest hold approximately 3%. This clonotype was found many times. Its antigen is currently unknown. The CDR3 has 15 residues. CDR1 and CDR2 from the germline V gene are SGHRS and YFSETQ. The junction had 7 bases not matched to a gene; V was cut back by 4 bases and J by 2 bases. The sequence was obtained from a man between 18 and 35 years old who received the YFV17D yellow fever vaccine. V gene TRBV5-1 combines with J gene TRBJ2-3; 7 bases line up with TRBD1. The sample in question was CD4+ T cells sorted from PBMCs, obtained 45 days after the yellow fever booster vaccination. CDR3 in DNA: TGCGCCAGCAGCGAACAGGGGCCCCCCACAGATACGCAGTATTTT. It encodes CASSEQGPPTDTQYF. The whole variable domain, filled in from reference TRBV5-1 and TRBJ2-3, reads KAGVTQTPRYLIKTRGQQVTLSCSPISGHRSVSWYQQTPGQGLQFLFEYFSETQRNKGNFPGRFSGRQFSNSRSEMNVSTLELGDSALYLCASSEQGPPTDTQYFGPGTRLTVL.